These 12 T cell receptor beta chains came from one sample sequenced in a study of cytomegalovirus exposure and HLA in healthy donors. This table comes from immunoSEQ multiplex PCR, and its TCRdb copy is limited to in-frame clones, with some not included. The table shows over 130,000 clones, with about 87% occurring only once. The sequenced material came from PBMCs. These receptors came from a man between 18 and 35 years old in good health and CMV-seropositive.

This rearrangement joins TRBV27 to TRBJ1-2; D is possibly TRBD1 (6 bases). Trimming took 5 bases from V and 4 from J, leaving 17 bases between them. Germline V gene data show CDR1 as MNHEY and CDR2 as SMNVEV (reference sequence). CDR3 length equals 15 residues. CDR3 residues: CASSPLGGAGYGYTF. CDR3 DNA: TGTGCCAGCAGTCCCCTGGGGGGGGCTGGCTATGGCTACACCTTC.

The chain carries TRBV19 and TRBJ1-1, with D maybe TRBD1 (6 bases). This CDR3 has 15 amino acids. V was pared by 1 base and J by 2 bases, with 11 bases between. Germline CDR1 is LNHDA and CDR2 is SQIVND (reference sequence). The CDR3 spells CASSIAGAANTEAFF. CDR3 nucleotide sequence: TGTGCCAGTAGTATAGCAGGGGCGGCAAACACTGAAGCTTTCTTT.

The genes are TRBV27 and TRBJ2-7; 9 bases match TRBD1. CDR3 length: 16 amino acids. The V gene end was trimmed by 5 bases and the J gene end by 5 bases; junction bases not matched to a gene: 13. Germline CDR1 reads MNHEY; CDR2 reads SMNVEV (reference sequence). CDR3: CASSLSPGTGTNEQYF. The CDR3 region has the DNA TGTGCCAGCAGTCTTAGCCCCGGGACAGGGACTAACGAGCAGTACTTC.

J is TRBJ2-5 and V is TRBV5-1; TRBD2 matches at 7 bases. Germline-derived CDR1 and CDR2 are SGHRS and YFSETQ. The trim removed 0 bases at V and 2 bases at J, leaving 4 bases unmatched. This CDR3 is 15 amino acids long. In DNA, the CDR3 is TGCGCCAGCAGCTTGGATCCTAGCGGACAAGAGACCCAGTACTTC. This translates into CASSLDPSGQETQYF.

The V and J genes are TRBV6-1 and TRBJ1-2; tentative D call: TRBD1 (5 bases). From germline, CDR1 is MNHNS and CDR2 SASEGT. The V end was cut by 3 bases, the J end by 0 bases, with 11 bases between. The CDR3 is 15 residues long. For the CDR3, the DNA is TGTGCCAGCAGTGACCGGGGGGTTCCTAACTATGGCTACACCTTC. The encoded protein is CASSDRGVPNYGYTF.

The chain combines TRBV5-1 with TRBJ1-1; D uncertain. Germline CDR1 and CDR2: SGHRS and YFSETQ. This CDR3 is 15 amino acids long. The V and J ends lost 4 bases and 0 bases respectively, with 13 bases between them. CDR3 sequence: CASSPSGGLNTEAFF. CDR3 nucleotide sequence: TGCGCCAGCAGCCCCAGTGGCGGTTTGAACACTGAAGCTTTCTTT.

The V call is TRBV19, the J call TRBJ2-3; D might be TRBD2 (7 bases). The CDR3 covers 16 residues. Trimming removed 6 bases at V and 4 bases at J, with 20 bases between. Germline V gene sequence: CDR1 LNHDA, CDR2 SQIVND (reference sequence). CDR3 protein: CASSKRGGFWSDTQYF. For the CDR3, the DNA is TGTGCCAGTAGCAAAAGGGGGGGGTTTTGGTCAGATACGCAGTATTTT.

J is TRBJ1-1 and V is TRBV5-1, with D perhaps matching TRBD1 (5 bases). The CDR3 loop spans 14 amino acids. Germline V gene data show CDR1 as SGHRS and CDR2 as YFSETQ. V was clipped by 2 bases and J by 0 bases, with 8 bases between them. The CDR3 loop reads CASSFGTLNTEAFF. CDR3 nucleotides: TGCGCCAGCAGCTTCGGGACTCTGAACACTGAAGCTTTCTTT.

The chain joins TRBV5-4 to TRBJ1-2; tentatively, D is TRBD1 (5 bases). The germline gives CDR1 SGHNT, CDR2 YYREEE (reference sequence). With 1 base removed from V and 2 bases from J, the gap between germline ends came to 6 bases. The CDR3 sequence is 13 residues long. CDR3 loop: CASSLKGNYGYTF. CDR3 nucleotides: TGTGCCAGCAGCTTGAAGGGGAACTATGGCTACACCTTC.

For the CDR3, the DNA is TGTGCAAGTCGCTTAGTCCGCGGAGGACAGCCCCAGCATTTT. Its protein is CASRLVRGGQPQHF. V usage is TRBV12-2 and J usage is TRBJ1-5. TRBV12-2 is tagged as a pseudogene. The CDR3 contains 14 residues.

The genes are TRBV19 and TRBJ1-1; D not resolved. The CDR3 length is 12 residues. V gave up 5 bases and J gave up 4 bases, with 8 bases separating them. In germline, CDR1 is LNHDA, CDR2 SQIVND (reference sequence). Here the CDR3 reads CASSRVFTEAFF. DNA for the CDR3: TGTGCCAGTAGTCGAGTCTTCACTGAAGCTTTCTTT.

CDR3 DNA sequence: TGTGCCAGCGGCCCGGGACTAGCGGCCACAGATACGCAGTATTTT. It codes for CASGPGLAATDTQYF. The chain uses TRBV9 and TRBJ2-3, with 11 bases aligning to TRBD2. Germline-derived CDR1 and CDR2 are SGDLS and YYNGEE. V shed 7 bases and J 2 bases; nucleotides not matched to a gene: 6. The CDR3 extends over 15 amino acids.